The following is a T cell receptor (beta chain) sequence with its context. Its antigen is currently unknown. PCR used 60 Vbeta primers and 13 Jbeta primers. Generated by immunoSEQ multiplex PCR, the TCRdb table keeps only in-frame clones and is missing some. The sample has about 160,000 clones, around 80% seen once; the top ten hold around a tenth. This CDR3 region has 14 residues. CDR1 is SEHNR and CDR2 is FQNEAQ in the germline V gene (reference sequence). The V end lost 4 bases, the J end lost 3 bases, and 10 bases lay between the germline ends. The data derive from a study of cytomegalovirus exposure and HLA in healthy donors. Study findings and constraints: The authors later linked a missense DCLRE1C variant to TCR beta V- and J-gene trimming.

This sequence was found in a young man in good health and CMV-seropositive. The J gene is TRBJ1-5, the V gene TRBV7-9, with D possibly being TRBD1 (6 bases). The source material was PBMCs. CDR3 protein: CASSSGGANQPQHF. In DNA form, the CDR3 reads TGTGCCAGCAGCTCGGGGGGGGCCAATCAGCCCCAGCATTTT.